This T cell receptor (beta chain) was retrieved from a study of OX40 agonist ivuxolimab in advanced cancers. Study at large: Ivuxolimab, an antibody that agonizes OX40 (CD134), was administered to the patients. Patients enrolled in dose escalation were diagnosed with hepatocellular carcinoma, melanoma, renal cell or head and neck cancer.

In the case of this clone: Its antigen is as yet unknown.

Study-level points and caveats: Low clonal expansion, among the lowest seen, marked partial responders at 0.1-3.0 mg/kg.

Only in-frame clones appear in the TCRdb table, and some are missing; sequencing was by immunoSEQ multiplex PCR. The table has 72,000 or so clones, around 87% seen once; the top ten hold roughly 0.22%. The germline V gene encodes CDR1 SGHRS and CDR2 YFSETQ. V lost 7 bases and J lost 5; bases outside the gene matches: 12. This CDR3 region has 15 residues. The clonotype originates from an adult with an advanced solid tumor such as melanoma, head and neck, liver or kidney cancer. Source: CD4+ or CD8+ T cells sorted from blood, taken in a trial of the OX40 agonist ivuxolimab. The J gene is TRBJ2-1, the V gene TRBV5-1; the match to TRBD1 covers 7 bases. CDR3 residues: CASHTGAWKDNEQFF. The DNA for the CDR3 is TGCGCCAGCCATACAGGGGCCTGGAAGGACAATGAGCAGTTCTTC.